The clone carrying this T cell receptor beta chain was seen a few times. What it binds is not known. This entry belongs to a study of T cell repertoires in aging, cancer and after chemotherapy. Study-wide background: Six age groups, ranging from 30 or younger to 70 or older, included the donors. Clear clonal overlap appeared across healthy donor samples taken over several months to years.

Germline V gene lookup returns CDR1 LNHDA and CDR2 SQIVND (reference sequence). Trimming removed 6 bases from V and 8 bases from J; junction bases left unmatched: 7. This CDR3 comprises 14 residues. TCR beta rearrangements were amplified from peripheral blood genomic DNA. Multiplex touch-down PCR with TRB-A/B primers amplified rearranged V-D-J TRB sequences. TCRdb redid the calling of the multiplex PCR reads with MiXCR, one entry per CDR3 protein. The repertoire holds approximately 8,300 distinct CDR3 sequences, with roughly 31% as singletons. Study conclusions and caveats: Loss of evenness, beyond lost richness, contributed to age-related TCR diversity decline in cancer patients. In each cancer cohort, median generation probability increased across chemotherapy, suggesting thymic output rebounded.

This TCR was recovered from a human donor in good health. The donor label of this sample is uncertain. Sequencing was done on a sample of blood. The chain joins TRBV19 to TRBJ1-2; 12 positions match TRBD1. Here the CDR3 DNA reads TGTGCCAGTAGGCCGGGACAGGGGGCGCCAGGCTACACCTTC. Its protein product is CASRPGQGAPGYTF. Drawing the rest from reference TRBV19 and TRBJ1-2, the complete variable domain is DGGITQSPKYLFRKEGQNVTLSCEQNLNHDAMYWYRQDPGQGLRLIYYSQIVNDFQKGDIAEGYSVSREKKESFPLTVTSAQKNPTAFYLCASRPGQGAPGYTFGSGTRLTVV.